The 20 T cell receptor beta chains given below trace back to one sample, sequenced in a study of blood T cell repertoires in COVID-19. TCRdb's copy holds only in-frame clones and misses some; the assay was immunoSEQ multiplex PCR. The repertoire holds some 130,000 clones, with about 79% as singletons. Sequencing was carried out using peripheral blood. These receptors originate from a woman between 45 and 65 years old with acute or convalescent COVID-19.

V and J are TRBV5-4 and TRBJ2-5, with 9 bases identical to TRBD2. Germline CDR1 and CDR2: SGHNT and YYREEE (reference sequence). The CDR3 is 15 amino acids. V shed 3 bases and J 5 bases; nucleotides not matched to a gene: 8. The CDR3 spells CASSSRVAGGETQYF. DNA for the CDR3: TGTGCCAGCAGCTCACGGGTGGCGGGGGGGGAGACCCAGTACTTC.

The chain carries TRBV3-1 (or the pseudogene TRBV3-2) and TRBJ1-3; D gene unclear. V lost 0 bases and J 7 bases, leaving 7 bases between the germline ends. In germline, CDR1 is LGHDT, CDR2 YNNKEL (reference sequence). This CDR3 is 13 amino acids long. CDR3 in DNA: TGTGCCAGCAGCCAAGAGGTGGGCAACACCATATATTTT. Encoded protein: CASSQEVGNTIYF.

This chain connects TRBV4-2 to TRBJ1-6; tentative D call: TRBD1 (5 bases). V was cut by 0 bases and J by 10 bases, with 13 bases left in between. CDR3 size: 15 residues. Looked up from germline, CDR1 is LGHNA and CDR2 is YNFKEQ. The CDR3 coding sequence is TGTGCCAGCAGCCAAGAAGGGGACTACAACTCACCCCTCCACTTT. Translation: CASSQEGDYNSPLHF.

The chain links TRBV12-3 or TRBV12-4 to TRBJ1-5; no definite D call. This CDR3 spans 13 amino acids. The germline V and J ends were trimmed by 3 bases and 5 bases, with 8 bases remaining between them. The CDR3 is CASSFPPDQPQHF. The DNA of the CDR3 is TGTGCCAGCAGTTTCCCTCCAGATCAGCCCCAGCATTTT.

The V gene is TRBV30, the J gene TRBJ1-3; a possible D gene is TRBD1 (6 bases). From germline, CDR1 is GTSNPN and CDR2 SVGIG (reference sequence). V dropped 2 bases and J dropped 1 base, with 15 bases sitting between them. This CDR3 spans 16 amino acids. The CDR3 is CAWSRKDSESGNTIYF. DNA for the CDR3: TGTGCCTGGAGTAGGAAGGACAGCGAATCTGGAAACACCATATATTTT.

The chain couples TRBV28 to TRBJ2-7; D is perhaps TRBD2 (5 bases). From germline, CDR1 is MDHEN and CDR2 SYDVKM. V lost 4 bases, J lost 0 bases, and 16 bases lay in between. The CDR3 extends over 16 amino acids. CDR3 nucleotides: TGTGCCAGCAGTTACCTGAGCGGCGTAAGCTCCTACGAGCAGTACTTC. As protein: CASSYLSGVSSYEQYF.

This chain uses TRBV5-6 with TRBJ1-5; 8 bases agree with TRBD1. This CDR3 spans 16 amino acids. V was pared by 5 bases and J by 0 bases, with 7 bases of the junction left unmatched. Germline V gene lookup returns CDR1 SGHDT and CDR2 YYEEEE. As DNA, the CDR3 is TGTGCCAGCAGTTCCACAGGGGGAACTAGCAATCAGCCCCAGCATTTT. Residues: CASSSTGGTSNQPQHF. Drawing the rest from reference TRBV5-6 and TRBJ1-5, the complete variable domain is DAGVTQSPTHLIKTRGQQVTLRCSPKSGHDTVSWYQQALGQGPQFIFQYYEEEERQRGNFPDRFSGHQFPNYSSELNVNALLLGDSALYLCASSSTGGTSNQPQHFGDGTRLSIL.

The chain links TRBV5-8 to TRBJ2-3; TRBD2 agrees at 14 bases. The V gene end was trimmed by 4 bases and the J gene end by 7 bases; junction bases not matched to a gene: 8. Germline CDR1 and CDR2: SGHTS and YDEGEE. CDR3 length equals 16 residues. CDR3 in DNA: TGTGCCAGCAGCCTGGGACTAGCGGGGGTAGGAAATACGCAGTATTTT. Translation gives CASSLGLAGVGNTQYF.

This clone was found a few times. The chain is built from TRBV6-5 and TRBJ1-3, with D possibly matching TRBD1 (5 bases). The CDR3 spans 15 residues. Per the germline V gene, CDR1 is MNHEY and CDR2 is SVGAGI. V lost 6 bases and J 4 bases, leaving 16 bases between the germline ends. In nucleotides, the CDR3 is TGTGCCAGCAGCGCTGCAGGGACTAAAGGAAACACCATATATTTT. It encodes CASSAAGTKGNTIYF.

CDR3 sequence: CASGLILAGGLNNEQFF. DNA of the CDR3: TGTGCTAGTGGTTTGATCCTAGCGGGGGGTCTTAACAATGAGCAGTTCTTC. The chain combines TRBV12-5 with TRBJ2-1; 11 nucleotides agree with TRBD2. Germline V lookup: CDR1 LGHNT, CDR2 FRNRAP. With V trimmed by 2 bases and J by 5 bases, 8 bases remained unmatched. This CDR3 contains 17 residues.

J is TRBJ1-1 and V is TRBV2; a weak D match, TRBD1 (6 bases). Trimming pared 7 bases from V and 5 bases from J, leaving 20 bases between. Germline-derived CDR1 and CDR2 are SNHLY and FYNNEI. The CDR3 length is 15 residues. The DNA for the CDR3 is TGTGCCAGCACCGGGACCCGGGGGGCTGGTACTGAAGCTTTCTTT. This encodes CASTGTRGAGTEAFF.

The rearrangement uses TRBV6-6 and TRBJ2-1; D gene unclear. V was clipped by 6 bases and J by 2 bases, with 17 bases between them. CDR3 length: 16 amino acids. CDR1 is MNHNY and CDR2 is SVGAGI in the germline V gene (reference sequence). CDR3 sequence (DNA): TGTGCCAGCAGACAACACCCGCATCTAGCCTACAATGAGCAGTTCTTC. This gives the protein CASRQHPHLAYNEQFF.

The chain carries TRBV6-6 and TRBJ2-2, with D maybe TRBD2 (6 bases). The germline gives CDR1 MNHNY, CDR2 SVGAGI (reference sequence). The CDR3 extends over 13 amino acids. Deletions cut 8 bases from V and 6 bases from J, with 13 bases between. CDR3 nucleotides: TGTGCCAGCTGCTTAAGGGAGGCCGGGGAGCTGTTTTTT. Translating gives CASCLREAGELFF.

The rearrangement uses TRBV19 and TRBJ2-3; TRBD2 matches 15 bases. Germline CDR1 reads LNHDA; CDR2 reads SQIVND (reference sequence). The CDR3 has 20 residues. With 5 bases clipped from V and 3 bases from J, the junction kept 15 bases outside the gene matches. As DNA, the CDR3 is TGTGCCAGTAGTCGAATCGGACTAGCGGGGGGGCAGTTCGGTACAGATACGCAGTATTTT. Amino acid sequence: CASSRIGLAGGQFGTDTQYF.

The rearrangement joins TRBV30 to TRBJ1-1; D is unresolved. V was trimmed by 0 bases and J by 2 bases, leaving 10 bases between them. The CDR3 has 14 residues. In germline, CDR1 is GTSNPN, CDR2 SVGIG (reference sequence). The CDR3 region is CAWSVGLDNTEAFF. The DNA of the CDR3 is TGTGCCTGGAGTGTTGGGCTTGACAACACTGAAGCTTTCTTT.

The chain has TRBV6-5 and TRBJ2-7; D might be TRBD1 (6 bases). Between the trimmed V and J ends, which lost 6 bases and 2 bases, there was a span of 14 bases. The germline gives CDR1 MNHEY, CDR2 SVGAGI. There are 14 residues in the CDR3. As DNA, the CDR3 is TGTGCCAGCAGCCGCCCCGGACAGCCCTACGAGCAGTACTTC. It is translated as CASSRPGQPYEQYF.

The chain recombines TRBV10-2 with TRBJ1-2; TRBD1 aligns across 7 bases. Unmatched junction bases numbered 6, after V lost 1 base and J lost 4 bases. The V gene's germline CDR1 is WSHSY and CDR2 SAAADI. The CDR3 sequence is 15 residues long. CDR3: CASSEFRDRVYGYTF. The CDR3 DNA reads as TGCGCCAGCAGTGAGTTTAGAGACAGGGTCTATGGCTACACCTTC.

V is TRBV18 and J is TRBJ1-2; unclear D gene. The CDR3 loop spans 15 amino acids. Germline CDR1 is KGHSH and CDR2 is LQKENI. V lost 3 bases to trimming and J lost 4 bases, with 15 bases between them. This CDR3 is CASSPPGRALYGYTF. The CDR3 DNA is TGTGCCAGCTCACCGCCGGGGAGGGCGCTCTATGGCTACACCTTC.

In nucleotides, the CDR3 is TGTGCCAGCAGCTTCAACAGGCCTGAAGCTTTCTTT. Its translation: CASSFNRPEAFF. The J gene is TRBJ1-1, the V gene TRBV6-5, with a weak D call TRBD1 (5 bases). V shed 6 bases and J shed 6 bases, with 11 bases lying between them. Germline CDR1 and CDR2: MNHEY and SVGAGI. The CDR3 runs 12 residues.

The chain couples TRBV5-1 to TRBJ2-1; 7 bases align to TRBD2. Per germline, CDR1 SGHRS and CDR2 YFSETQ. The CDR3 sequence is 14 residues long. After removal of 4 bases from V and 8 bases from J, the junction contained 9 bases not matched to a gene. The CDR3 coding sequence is TGCGCCAGCAGCAGGGACTACCCCCGGCATGAGCAGTTCTTC. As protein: CASSRDYPRHEQFF.